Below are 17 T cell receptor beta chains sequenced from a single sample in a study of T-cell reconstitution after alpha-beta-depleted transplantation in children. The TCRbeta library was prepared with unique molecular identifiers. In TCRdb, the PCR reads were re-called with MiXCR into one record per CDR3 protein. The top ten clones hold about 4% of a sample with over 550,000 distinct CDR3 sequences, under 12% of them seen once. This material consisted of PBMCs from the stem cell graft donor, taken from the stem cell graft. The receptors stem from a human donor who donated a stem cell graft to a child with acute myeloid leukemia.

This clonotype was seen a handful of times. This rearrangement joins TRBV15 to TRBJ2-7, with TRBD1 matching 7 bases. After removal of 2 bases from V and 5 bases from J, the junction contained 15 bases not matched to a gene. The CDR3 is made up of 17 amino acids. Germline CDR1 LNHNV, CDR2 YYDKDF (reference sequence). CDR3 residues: CATSRPIQETGNHEQYF. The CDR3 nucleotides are TGTGCCACCAGCAGACCTATACAGGAGACAGGGAACCACGAGCAGTACTTC.

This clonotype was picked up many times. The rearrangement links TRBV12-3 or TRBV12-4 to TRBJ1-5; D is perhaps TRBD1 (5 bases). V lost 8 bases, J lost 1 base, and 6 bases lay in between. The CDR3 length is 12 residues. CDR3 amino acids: CASQGSNQPQHF. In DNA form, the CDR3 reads TGTGCCAGCCAGGGAAGCAATCAGCCCCAGCATTTT.

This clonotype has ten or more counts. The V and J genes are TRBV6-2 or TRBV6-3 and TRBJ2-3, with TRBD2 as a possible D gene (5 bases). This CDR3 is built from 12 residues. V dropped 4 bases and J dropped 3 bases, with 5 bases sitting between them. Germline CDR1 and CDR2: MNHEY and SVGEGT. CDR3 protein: CASSWETDTQYF. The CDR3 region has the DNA TGTGCCAGCAGTTGGGAGACAGATACGCAGTATTTT.

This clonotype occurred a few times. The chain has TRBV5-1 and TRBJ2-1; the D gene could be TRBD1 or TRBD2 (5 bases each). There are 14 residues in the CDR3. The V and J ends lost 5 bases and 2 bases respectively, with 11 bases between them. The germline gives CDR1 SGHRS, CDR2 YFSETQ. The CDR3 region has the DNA TGCGCCAGCAGTTCCTCGGGGCCCTACAATGAGCAGTTCTTC. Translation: CASSSSGPYNEQFF.

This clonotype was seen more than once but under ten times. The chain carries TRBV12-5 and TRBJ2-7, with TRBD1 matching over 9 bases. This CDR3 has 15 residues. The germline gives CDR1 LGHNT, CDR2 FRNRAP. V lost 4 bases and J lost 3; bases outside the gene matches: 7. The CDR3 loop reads CASGYGTGRIYEQYF. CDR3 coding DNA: TGTGCTAGTGGTTACGGGACAGGGAGGATCTACGAGCAGTACTTC.

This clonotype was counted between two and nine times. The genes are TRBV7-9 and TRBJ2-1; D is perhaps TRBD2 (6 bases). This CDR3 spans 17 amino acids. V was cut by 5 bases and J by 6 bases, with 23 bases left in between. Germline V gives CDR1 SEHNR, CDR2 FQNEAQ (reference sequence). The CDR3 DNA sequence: TGTGCCAGCAGCCTTTTGGGGGTGGGAGGAATCGGCAATGAGCAGTTCTTC. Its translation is CASSLLGVGGIGNEQFF.

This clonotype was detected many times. The CDR3 protein is CASSFSASQETQYF. CDR3 nucleotide sequence: TGTGCCAGCAGTTTCTCGGCCTCCCAAGAGACCCAGTACTTC. V and J are TRBV28 and TRBJ2-5; D unresolved. Trimming removed 3 bases at V and 1 base at J, with 9 bases between. The CDR3 is made up of 14 amino acids. CDR1 MDHEN and CDR2 SYDVKM come from the germline V gene.

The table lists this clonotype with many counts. The CDR3 loop reads CASSLARAAYNEQFF. The CDR3 coding sequence is TGTGCCAGCAGCTTAGCGAGAGCTGCCTACAATGAGCAGTTCTTC. The chain carries TRBV7-2 and TRBJ2-1; no firm D call. Per the germline V gene, CDR1 is SGHTA and CDR2 is FQGNSA. V lost 0 bases, J lost 2 bases, and 8 bases lay in between. This CDR3 is 15 amino acids long.

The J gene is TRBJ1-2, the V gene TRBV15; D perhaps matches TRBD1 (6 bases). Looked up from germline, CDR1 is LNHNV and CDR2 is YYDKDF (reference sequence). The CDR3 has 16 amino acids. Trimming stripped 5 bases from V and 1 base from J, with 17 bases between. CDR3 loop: CATSRWTVSLNYGYTF. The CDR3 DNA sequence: TGTGCCACCAGCCGATGGACAGTCTCCCTTAACTATGGCTACACCTTC.

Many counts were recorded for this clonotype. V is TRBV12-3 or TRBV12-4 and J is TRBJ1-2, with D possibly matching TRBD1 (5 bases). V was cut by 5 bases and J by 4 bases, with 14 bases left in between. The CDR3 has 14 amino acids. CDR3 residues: CASSTSSGRYGYTF. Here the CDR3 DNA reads TGTGCCAGCAGTACCAGTTCGGGACGCTATGGCTACACCTTC.

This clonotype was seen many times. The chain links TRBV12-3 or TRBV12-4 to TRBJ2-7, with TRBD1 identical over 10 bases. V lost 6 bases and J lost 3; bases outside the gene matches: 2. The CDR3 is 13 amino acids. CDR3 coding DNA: TGTGCCAGCAGCGGGACAGGGGACTACGAGCAGTACTTC. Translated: CASSGTGDYEQYF.

The CDR3 is CASSPGPGPRRDEQFF. Written as DNA, the CDR3 is TGTGCCAGCAGCCCCGGGCCCGGGCCTCGGAGGGATGAGCAGTTCTTC. This chain uses TRBV4-2 with TRBJ2-1; D is perhaps TRBD2 (6 bases). The V gene lost 4 bases and the J gene lost 8 bases, with 21 bases spanning the gap. Germline CDR1 reads LGHNA; CDR2 reads YNFKEQ. The CDR3 sequence is 16 residues long.

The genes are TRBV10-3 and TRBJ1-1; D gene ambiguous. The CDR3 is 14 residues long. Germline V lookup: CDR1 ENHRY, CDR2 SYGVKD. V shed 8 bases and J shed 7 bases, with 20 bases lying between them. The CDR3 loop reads CAIGRKGLEGEAFF. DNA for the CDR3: TGTGCCATCGGAAGGAAGGGATTGGAGGGTGAAGCTTTCTTT.

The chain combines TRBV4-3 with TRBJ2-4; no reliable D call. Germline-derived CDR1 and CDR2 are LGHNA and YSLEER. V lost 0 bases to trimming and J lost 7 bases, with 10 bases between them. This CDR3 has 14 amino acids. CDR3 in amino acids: CASSQDFGTNIQYF. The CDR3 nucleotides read TGCGCCAGCAGCCAAGATTTCGGAACTAACATTCAGTACTTC.

CDR3 DNA sequence: TGCGCCAGCAGCGGGCAGGGTGATAAAACTGAAGCTTTCTTT. It is translated as CASSGQGDKTEAFF. The chain has TRBV5-1 and TRBJ1-1, with D possibly TRBD1 on 5 matching bases. The CDR3 is 14 residues long. Between the trimmed V and J ends, which lost 4 bases and 5 bases, there was a span of 15 bases. Germline lookup yields CDR1 SGHRS and CDR2 YFSETQ.

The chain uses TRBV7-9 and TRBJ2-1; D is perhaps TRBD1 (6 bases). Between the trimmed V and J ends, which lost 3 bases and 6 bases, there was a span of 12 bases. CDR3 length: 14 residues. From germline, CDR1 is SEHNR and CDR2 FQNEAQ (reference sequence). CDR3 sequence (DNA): TGTGCCAGCAGCTTCACAGGGAAGACCAATGAGCAGTTCTTC. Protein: CASSFTGKTNEQFF.

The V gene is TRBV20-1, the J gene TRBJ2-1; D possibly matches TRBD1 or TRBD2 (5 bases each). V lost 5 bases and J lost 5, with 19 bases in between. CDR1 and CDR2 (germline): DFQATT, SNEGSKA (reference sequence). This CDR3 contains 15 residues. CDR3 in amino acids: CSAGGSGRGHNEQFF. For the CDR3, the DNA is TGCAGTGCTGGGGGTTCTGGCAGAGGCCACAATGAGCAGTTCTTC.